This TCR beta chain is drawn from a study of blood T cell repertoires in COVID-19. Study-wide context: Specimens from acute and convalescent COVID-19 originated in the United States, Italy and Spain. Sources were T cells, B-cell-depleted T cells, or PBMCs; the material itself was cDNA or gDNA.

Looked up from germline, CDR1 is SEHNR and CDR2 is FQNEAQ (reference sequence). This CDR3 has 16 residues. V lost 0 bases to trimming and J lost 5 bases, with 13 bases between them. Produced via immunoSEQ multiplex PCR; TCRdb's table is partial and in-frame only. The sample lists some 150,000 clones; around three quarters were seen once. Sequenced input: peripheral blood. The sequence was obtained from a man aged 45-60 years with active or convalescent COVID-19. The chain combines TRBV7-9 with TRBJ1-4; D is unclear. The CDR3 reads CASSLASAGRNEKLFF. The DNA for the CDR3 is TGTGCCAGCAGCTTAGCCTCGGCCGGGAGGAATGAAAAACTGTTTTTT. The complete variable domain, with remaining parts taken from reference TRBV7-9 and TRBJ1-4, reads DTGVSQNPRHKITKRGQNVTFRCDPISEHNRLYWYRQTLGQGPEFLTYFQNEAQLEKSRLLSDRFSAERPKGSFSTLEIQRTEQGDSAMYLCASSLASAGRNEKLFFGSGTQLSVL.